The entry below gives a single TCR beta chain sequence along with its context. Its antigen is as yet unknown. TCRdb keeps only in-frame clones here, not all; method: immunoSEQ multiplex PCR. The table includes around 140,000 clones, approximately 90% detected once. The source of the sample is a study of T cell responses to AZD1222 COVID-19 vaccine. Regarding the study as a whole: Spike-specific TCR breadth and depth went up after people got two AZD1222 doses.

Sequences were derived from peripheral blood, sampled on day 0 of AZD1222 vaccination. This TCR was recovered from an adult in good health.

The CDR3 DNA is TGCAGCGCCACCGTCAGTACCTACGAGCAGTACTTC. Translation: CSATVSTYEQYF. The V call is TRBV29-1, the J call TRBJ2-7; no clear D gene. Between the trimmed V and J ends, which lost 7 bases and 2 bases, there was a span of 12 bases. The V gene's germline CDR1 is SQVTM and CDR2 ANQGSEA. This CDR3 is built from 12 residues.